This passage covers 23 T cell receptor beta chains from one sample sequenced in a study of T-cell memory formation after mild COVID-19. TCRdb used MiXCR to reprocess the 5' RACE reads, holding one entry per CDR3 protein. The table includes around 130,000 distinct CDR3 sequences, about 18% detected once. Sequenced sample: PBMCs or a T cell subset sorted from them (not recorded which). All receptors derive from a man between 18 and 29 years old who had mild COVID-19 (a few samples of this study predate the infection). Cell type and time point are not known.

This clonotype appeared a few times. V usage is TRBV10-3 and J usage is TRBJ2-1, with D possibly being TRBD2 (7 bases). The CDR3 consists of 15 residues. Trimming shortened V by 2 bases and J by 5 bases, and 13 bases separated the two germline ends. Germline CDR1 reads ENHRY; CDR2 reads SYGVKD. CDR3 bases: TGTGCCATCAGTGAGCCAGGGAGGGACAACAATGAGCAGTTCTTC. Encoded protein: CAISEPGRDNNEQFF.

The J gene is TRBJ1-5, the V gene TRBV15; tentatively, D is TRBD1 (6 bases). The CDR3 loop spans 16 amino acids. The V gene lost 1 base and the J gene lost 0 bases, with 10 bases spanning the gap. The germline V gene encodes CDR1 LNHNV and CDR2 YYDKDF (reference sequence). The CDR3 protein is CATSRVTGFSNQPQHF. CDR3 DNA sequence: TGTGCCACCAGCAGAGTGACAGGCTTTAGCAATCAGCCCCAGCATTTT.

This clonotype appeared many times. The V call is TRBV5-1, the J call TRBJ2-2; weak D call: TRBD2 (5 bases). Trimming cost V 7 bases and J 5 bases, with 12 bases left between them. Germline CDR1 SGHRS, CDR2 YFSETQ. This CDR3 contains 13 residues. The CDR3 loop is CASGKRETGELFF. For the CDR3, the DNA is TGCGCCAGCGGAAAACGGGAAACCGGGGAGCTGTTTTTT.

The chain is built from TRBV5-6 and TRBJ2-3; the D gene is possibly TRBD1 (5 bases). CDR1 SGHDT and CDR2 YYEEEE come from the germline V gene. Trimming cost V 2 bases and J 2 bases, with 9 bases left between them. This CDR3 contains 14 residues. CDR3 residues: CASSFARATDTQYF. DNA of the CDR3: TGTGCCAGCAGCTTCGCCAGGGCCACAGATACGCAGTATTTT.

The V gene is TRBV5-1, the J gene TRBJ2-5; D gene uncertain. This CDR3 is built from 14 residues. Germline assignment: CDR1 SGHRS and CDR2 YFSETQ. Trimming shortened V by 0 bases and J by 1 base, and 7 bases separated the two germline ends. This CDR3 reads CASSLANLQETQYF. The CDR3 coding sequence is TGCGCCAGCAGCTTGGCCAATCTCCAAGAGACCCAGTACTTC.

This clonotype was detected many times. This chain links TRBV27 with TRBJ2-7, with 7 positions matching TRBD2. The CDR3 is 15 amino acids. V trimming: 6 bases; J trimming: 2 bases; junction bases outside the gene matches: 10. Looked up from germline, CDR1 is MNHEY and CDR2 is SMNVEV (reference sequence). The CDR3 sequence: CASSQWGGTPYEQYF. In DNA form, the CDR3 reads TGTGCCAGCAGCCAATGGGGGGGTACGCCCTACGAGCAGTACTTC.

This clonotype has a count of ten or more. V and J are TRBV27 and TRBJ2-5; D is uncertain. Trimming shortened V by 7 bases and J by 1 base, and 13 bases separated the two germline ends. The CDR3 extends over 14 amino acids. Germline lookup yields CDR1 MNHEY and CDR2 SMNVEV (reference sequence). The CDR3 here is CASKTMAVQETQYF. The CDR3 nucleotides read TGTGCCAGCAAAACGATGGCAGTCCAAGAGACCCAGTACTTC.

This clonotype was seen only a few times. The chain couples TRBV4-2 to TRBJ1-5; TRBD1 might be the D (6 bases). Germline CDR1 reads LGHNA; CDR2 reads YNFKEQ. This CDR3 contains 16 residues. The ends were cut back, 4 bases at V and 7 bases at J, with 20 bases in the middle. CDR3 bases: TGTGCCAGCAGCCCGGTTGGCGACGGGGGCGGCCAGCCCCAGCATTTT. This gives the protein CASSPVGDGGGQPQHF.

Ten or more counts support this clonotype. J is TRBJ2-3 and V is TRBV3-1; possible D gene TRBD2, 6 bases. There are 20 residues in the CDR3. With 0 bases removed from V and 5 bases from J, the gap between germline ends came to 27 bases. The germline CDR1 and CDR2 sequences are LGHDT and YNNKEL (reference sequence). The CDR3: CASSQDLRISPGRGRDTQYF. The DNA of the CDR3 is TGTGCCAGCAGCCAAGATCTCCGAATCTCTCCGGGGCGGGGCAGAGATACGCAGTATTTT.

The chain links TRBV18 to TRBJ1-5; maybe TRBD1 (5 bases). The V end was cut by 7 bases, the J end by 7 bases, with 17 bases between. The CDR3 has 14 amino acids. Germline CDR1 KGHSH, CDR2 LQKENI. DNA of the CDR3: TGTGCCAGCTACGACGGGACTTCAGGACAGCCCCAGCATTTT. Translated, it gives CASYDGTSGQPQHF. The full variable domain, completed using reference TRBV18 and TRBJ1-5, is NAGVMQNPRHLVRRRGQEARLRCSPMKGHSHVYWYRQLPEEGLKFMVYLQKENIIDESGMPKERFSAEFPKEGPSILRIQQVVRGDSAAYFCASYDGTSGQPQHFGDGTRLSIL.

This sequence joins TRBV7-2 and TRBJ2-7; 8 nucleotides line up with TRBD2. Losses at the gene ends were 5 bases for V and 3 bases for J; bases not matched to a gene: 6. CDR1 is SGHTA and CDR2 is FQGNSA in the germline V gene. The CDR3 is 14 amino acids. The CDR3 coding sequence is TGTGCCAGCAGCGTAAGCGGGGGAGACTACGAGCAGTACTTC. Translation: CASSVSGGDYEQYF.

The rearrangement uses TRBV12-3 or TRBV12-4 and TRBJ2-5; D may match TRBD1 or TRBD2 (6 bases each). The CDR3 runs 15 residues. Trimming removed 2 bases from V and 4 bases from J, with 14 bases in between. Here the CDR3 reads CASSLMGGNGETQYF. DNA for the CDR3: TGTGCCAGCAGTTTAATGGGGGGCAACGGAGAGACCCAGTACTTC.

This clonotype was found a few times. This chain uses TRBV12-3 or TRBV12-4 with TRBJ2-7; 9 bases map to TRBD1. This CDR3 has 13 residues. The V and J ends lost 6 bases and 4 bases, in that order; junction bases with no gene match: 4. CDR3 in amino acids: CASSQGQGYEQYF. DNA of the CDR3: TGTGCCAGCAGCCAGGGACAGGGTTACGAGCAGTACTTC.

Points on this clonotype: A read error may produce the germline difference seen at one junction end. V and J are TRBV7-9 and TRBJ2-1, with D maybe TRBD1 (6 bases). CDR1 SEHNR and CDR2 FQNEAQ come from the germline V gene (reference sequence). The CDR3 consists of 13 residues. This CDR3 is CANSLGGDNEQFF. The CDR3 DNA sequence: TGTGCCAACAGCTTAGGGGGAGACAATGAGCAGTTCTTC.

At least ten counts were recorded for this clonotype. CDR3 sequence reads: CASSPPQVGDEQYF. Written as DNA, the CDR3 is TGTGCCAGCTCACCACCGCAGGTAGGAGACGAGCAGTACTTC. The rearrangement joins TRBV18 to TRBJ2-7; no firm D call. Germline CDR1 is KGHSH and CDR2 is LQKENI. Trimming removed 0 bases from V and 5 bases from J, with 11 bases in between. The CDR3 has 14 amino acids.

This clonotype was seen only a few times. This CDR3 is CASSPEYRGQGGNEQFF. In DNA, the CDR3 is TGTGCCAGCAGCCCAGAATATCGGGGACAAGGGGGTAATGAGCAGTTCTTC. The rearrangement uses TRBV5-4 and TRBJ2-1; possible D gene TRBD1, 6 bases. The CDR3 length is 17 residues. V lost 4 bases and J 7 bases, leaving 24 bases between the germline ends. From germline, CDR1 is SGHNT and CDR2 YYREEE (reference sequence).

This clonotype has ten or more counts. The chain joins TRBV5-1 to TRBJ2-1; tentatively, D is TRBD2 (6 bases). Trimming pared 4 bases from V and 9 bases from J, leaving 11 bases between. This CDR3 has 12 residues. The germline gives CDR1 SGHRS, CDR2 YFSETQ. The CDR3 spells CASSLVGGEQFF. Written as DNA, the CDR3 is TGCGCCAGCAGCCTGGTGGGGGGTGAGCAGTTCTTC.

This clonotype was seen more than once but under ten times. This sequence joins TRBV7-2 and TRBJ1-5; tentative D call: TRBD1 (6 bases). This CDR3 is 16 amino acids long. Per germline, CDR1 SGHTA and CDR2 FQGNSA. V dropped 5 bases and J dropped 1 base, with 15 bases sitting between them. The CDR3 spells CASSLEWGRSNQPQHF. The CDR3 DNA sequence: TGTGCCAGCAGCCTAGAGTGGGGGCGCAGCAATCAGCCCCAGCATTTT.

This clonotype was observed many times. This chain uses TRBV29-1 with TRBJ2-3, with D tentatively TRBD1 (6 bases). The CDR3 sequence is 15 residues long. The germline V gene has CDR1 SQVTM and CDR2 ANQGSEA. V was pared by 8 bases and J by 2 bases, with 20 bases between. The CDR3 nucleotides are TGCAGCACTGGACTGGGGACAACGAACACAGATACGCAGTATTTT. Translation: CSTGLGTTNTDTQYF.

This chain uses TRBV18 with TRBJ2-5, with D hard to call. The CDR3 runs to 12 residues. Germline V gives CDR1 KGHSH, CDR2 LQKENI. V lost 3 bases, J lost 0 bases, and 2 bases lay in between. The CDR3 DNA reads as TGTGCCAGCTCACCGTACCAAGAGACCCAGTACTTC. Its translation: CASSPYQETQYF.

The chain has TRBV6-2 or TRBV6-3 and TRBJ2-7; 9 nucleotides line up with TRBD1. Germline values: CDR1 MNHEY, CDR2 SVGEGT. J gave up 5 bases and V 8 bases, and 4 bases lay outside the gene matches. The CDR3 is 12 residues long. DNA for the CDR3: TGTGCCAGCTGGGACAGGGCCAACGAGCAGTACTTC. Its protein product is CASWDRANEQYF.

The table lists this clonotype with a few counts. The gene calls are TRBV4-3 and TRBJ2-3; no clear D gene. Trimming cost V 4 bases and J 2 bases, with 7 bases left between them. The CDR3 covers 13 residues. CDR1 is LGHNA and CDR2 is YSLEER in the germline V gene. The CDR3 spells CASSPRVTDTQYF. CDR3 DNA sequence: TGCGCCAGCAGCCCCCGCGTCACAGATACGCAGTATTTT.

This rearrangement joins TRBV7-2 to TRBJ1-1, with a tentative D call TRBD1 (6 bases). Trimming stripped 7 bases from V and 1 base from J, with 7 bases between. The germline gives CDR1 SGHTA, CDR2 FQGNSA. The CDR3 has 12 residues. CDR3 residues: CASNRENTEAFF. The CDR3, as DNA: TGTGCCAGCAACAGGGAGAACACTGAAGCTTTCTTT.